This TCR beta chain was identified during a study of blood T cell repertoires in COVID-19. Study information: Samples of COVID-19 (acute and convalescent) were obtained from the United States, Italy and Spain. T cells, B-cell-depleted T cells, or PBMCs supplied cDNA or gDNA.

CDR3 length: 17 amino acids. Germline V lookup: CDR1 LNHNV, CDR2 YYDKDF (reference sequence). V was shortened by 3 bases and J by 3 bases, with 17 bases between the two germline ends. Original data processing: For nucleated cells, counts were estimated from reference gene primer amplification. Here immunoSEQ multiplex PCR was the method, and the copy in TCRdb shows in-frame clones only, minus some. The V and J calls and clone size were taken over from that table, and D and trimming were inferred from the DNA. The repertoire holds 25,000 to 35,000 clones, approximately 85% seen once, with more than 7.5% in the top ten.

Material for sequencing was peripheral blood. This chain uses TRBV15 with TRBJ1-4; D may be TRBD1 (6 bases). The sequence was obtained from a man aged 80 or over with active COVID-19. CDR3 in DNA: TGTGCCACCAGCAGGGGGAGGGGGGGCGCGTCTAATGAAAAACTGTTTTTT. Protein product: CATSRGRGGASNEKLFF.